The clone carrying this T cell receptor (beta chain) was counted between two and nine times. What it binds is unknown. Unique molecular identifiers were carried by the TCR beta cDNA libraries. Researchers reported some 500,000 cDNA molecules coming from approximately 0.95 to 9.8 million T cells. TCRdb called the PCR reads again in MiXCR, with one record for every CDR3 protein. The profile covers about 770,000 distinct CDR3 sequences, with about half appearing a single time and roughly 4.9% taken by the ten largest. The source of the sample is a study of post-analysis software for immune sequencing data. Points from the study as a whole: Compared against controls, patients with multiple sclerosis displayed significantly lower normalized Chao1 diversity. Compared with controls, patients had more of roughly five TRBV segments, including TRBV5-6, TRBV5-1 and TRBV20-1.

Trimming cost V 3 bases and J 2 bases, with 13 bases left between them. The CDR3 is 15 amino acids. From germline, CDR1 is LGHNA and CDR2 YNFKEQ. Input material: blood. This receptor was identified in a girl aged 5 to 17 with multiple sclerosis. This sequence joins TRBV4-2 and TRBJ2-5; either TRBD1 or TRBD2 may supply D (5 bases each). In DNA, the CDR3 is TGTGCCAGCAGCCACGGACTTGCAGGGCAAGAGACCCAGTACTTC. Encoded protein: CASSHGLAGQETQYF.